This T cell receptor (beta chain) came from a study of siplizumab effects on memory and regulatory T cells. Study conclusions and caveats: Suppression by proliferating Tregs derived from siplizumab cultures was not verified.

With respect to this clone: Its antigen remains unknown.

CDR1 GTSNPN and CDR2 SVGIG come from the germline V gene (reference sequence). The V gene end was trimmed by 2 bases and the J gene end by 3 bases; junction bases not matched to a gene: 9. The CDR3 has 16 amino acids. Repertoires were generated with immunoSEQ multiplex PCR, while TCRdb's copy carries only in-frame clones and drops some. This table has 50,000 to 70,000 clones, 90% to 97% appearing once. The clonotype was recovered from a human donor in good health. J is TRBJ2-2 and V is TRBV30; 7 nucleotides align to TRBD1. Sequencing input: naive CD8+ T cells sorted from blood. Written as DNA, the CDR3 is TGTGCCTGGAGTTGGGCAGGGGGTTGGGACACCGGGGAGCTGTTTTTT. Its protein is CAWSWAGGWDTGELFF.